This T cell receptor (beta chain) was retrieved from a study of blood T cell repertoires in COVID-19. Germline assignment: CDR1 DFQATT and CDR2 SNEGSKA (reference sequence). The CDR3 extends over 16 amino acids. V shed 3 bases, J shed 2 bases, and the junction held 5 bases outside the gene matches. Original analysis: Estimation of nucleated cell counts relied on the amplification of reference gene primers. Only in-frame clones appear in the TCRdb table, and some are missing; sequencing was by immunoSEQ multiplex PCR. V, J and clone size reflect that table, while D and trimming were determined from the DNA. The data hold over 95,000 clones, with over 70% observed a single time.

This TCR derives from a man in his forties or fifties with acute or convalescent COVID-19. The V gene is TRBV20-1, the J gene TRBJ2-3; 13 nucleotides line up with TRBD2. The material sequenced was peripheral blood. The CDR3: CSASGLAGAATDTQYF. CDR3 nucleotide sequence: TGCAGTGCTAGTGGACTAGCGGGGGCCGCCACAGATACGCAGTATTTT.